This T cell receptor beta chain was documented in a study of T cell responses to AZD1222 COVID-19 vaccine. Study-level results: Mostly white British, mostly female donors; authors suggested clonal diversity may be underestimated.

The V end was cut by 5 bases, the J end by 0 bases, with 17 bases between. This CDR3 spans 18 amino acids. Germline-derived CDR1 and CDR2 are SGHTA and FQGNSA. Clones were read by immunoSEQ multiplex PCR, and TCRdb kept only the in-frame ones, dropping some. The sample has approximately 120,000 clones, 84% seen once. Concerning this clone: The antigen is unknown.

The sequence was obtained from an adult who received the AZD1222 COVID-19 vaccine. The material was peripheral blood, obtained 28 days after the second AZD1222 dose. V usage is TRBV7-2 and J usage is TRBJ1-6; D is unclear. The CDR3 region is CASSPESNRASYNSPLHF. CDR3 DNA sequence: TGTGCCAGCAGCCCCGAGAGTAATAGAGCCTCCTATAATTCACCCCTCCACTTT.